The present T cell receptor (beta chain) was sequenced within a study of graft-versus-host responses after intestinal transplantation. Study in general: Every recipient had anti-thymocyte globulin induction and around three years of tacrolimus plus steroids. The study's findings and limits: Circulating GvH clone levels at their peak were associated with HvG declines (early post-transplant). Recipient-marrow GvH clones were detected, some having first appeared in ileum or blood. Some patients had graft-donor T cell macrochimerism. In their allografts, the ratios of graft-versus-host to host-versus-graft T cell clones were high.

This CDR3 is built from 16 residues. Germline CDR1 is LNHDA and CDR2 is SQIVND (reference sequence). V was clipped by 3 bases and J by 2 bases, with 16 bases between them. This clone was seen a single time. What it binds is not known. Some clones are missing from TCRdb's copy, which holds only in-frame ones; the method was immunoSEQ multiplex PCR. The sample has tens of thousands of clones; about 89% are singletons. The rearrangement links TRBV19 to TRBJ1-1; D gene unclear. The receptor's source is a human donor who received an intestinal transplant. The sample consisted of unstimulated CD8+ T cells sorted from spleen or lymph node cells, taken before intestinal transplant. CDR3 in DNA: TGTGCCAGTAGTATCTACGGGTCAGAGCACAACACTGAAGCTTTCTTT. This encodes CASSIYGSEHNTEAFF.